This entry lists 31 T cell receptor beta chains sequenced from one sample in a study of siplizumab effects on memory and regulatory T cells. The data were produced by immunoSEQ multiplex PCR, yet TCRdb's version contains in-frame clones alone and is incomplete. The top ten hold around 5% of the sample, which has under 20,000 clones, around half seen once. Researchers maintained the mixed lymphocyte reaction cells in coculture at 37°C for five to six days. The antigens of these receptors remain unknown. Sequenced material: CFSE-low (dividing) CD4+ T cells sorted from an allogeneic mixed lymphocyte reaction. These receptors were obtained from a human donor in good health; the cells came from an allogeneic mixed lymphocyte reaction.

This chain joins TRBV28 and TRBJ2-4; 7 positions match TRBD2. CDR3 length: 14 amino acids. Germline V gene lookup returns CDR1 MDHEN and CDR2 SYDVKM. V was clipped by 2 bases and J by 6 bases; unmatched bases: 4. CDR3 residues: CASSLGGVGNIQYF. The CDR3 DNA sequence: TGTGCCAGCAGTTTAGGGGGGGTAGGAAACATTCAGTACTTC. Full variable domain (outside the CDR3, taken from reference TRBV28 and TRBJ2-4): DVKVTQSSRYLVKRTGEKVFLECVQDMDHENMFWYRQDPGLGLRLIYFSYDVKMKEKGDIPEGYSVSREKKERFSLILESASTNQTSMYLCASSLGGVGNIQYFGAGTRLSVL.

The chain joins TRBV6-5 to TRBJ1-1; maybe TRBD1 (5 bases). V lost 0 bases to trimming and J lost 1 base, with 12 bases between them. The CDR3 covers 16 residues. In germline, CDR1 is MNHEY, CDR2 SVGAGI. The CDR3 DNA sequence: TGTGCCAGCAGTTACTCGTGGGGGGTGGGGAACACTGAAGCTTTCTTT. It codes for CASSYSWGVGNTEAFF.

The chain carries TRBV7-3 and TRBJ2-3; 8 bases line up with TRBD2. V was pared by 5 bases and J by 3 bases, with 10 bases of the junction left unmatched. CDR1 and CDR2 (germline): SGHTA, FQGTGA. The CDR3 has 16 amino acids. Here the CDR3 DNA reads TGTGCCAGCAGCCCGGGGTGGCGGGGGGCTACAGATACGCAGTATTTT. It codes for CASSPGWRGATDTQYF.

The V and J genes are TRBV21-1 and TRBJ2-3; TRBD2 was called by the table and not checked on the DNA. TRBV21-1 is an annotated pseudogene. The CDR3 length is 14 residues. DNA for the CDR3: TGTGCCAGCAGCACACGGGGGGGGACAGATACGCAGTATTTT. Its translation: CASSTRGGTDTQYF.

The rearrangement links TRBV12-5 to TRBJ2-2, with no clear D. Germline-derived CDR1 and CDR2 are LGHNT and FRNRAP. With 7 bases removed from V and 5 bases from J, the gap between germline ends came to 14 bases. The CDR3 extends over 14 amino acids. DNA of the CDR3: TGTGCTAGTGAACCCACCAGTAGAACCGGGGAGCTGTTTTTT. It is translated as CASEPTSRTGELFF.

There are a few counts of this clone. This chain uses TRBV6-1 with TRBJ1-2; tentatively, D is TRBD1 (5 bases). This CDR3 spans 13 amino acids. Germline CDR1 is MNHNS and CDR2 is SASEGT. The V end lost 2 bases, the J end lost 6 bases, and 10 bases lay between the germline ends. The CDR3 reads CASSETRDDGYTF. The CDR3 region has the DNA TGTGCCAGCAGTGAAACCAGGGATGATGGCTACACCTTC.

J is TRBJ1-2 and V is TRBV6-5; D unresolved. Germline lookup yields CDR1 MNHEY and CDR2 SVGAGI. V lost 1 base and J 4 bases, leaving 1 base between the germline ends. The CDR3 spans 11 residues. Here the CDR3 reads CASSYFYGYTF. The CDR3 DNA reads as TGTGCCAGCAGTTACTTCTATGGCTACACCTTC.

This clone was seen only once. The gene calls are TRBV7-9 and TRBJ2-5, with TRBD2 matching over 10 bases. Germline values: CDR1 SEHNR, CDR2 FQNEAQ (reference sequence). The CDR3 contains 13 residues. Unmatched junction bases numbered 2, after V lost 5 bases and J lost 5 bases. The CDR3 is CASSQAGGETQYF. CDR3 DNA sequence: TGTGCCAGCAGCCAAGCGGGGGGGGAGACCCAGTACTTC.

The chain carries TRBV4-1 and TRBJ1-5, with D perhaps TRBD1 (5 bases). The V end was cut by 8 bases, the J end by 7 bases, with 18 bases between. CDR3 length equals 14 residues. Germline V CDR1 and CDR2: MGHRA, YSYEKL. CDR3 residues: CASDNLPRGQPQHF. CDR3 coding DNA: TGCGCCAGCGACAATCTTCCAAGGGGCCAGCCCCAGCATTTT.

V is TRBV19 and J is TRBJ2-1; the D gene is possibly TRBD2 (7 bases). The CDR3 runs to 15 residues. With 5 bases removed from V and 3 bases from J, the gap between germline ends came to 14 bases. CDR1 and CDR2 (germline): LNHDA, SQIVND (reference sequence). CDR3 sequence reads: CASSGPGGRYNEQFF. DNA for the CDR3: TGTGCCAGTAGTGGGCCGGGGGGCCGCTACAATGAGCAGTTCTTC. The full variable domain, its missing parts supplied by reference TRBV19 and TRBJ2-1, is DGGITQSPKYLFRKEGQNVTLSCEQNLNHDAMYWYRQDPGQGLRLIYYSQIVNDFQKGDIAEGYSVSREKKESFPLTVTSAQKNPTAFYLCASSGPGGRYNEQFFGPGTRLTVL.

The chain employs TRBV6-5 and TRBJ2-7, with 8 bases lining up with TRBD2. Per germline, CDR1 MNHEY and CDR2 SVGAGI. The CDR3 is 15 residues long. The J segment lost 0 bases and the V segment lost 6 bases, leaving 7 bases of the junction unmatched. The CDR3, as DNA: TGTGCCAGCAGGAAAAGCGGGGGCGACTCCTACGAGCAGTACTTC. This encodes CASRKSGGDSYEQYF.

This clone was counted only a few times. The V and J genes are TRBV10-3 and TRBJ2-7; D not resolved. This CDR3 has 12 amino acids. The germline CDR1 and CDR2 sequences are ENHRY and SYGVKD. Trimming left V 7 bases short and J 4 bases short, with 11 bases between. The CDR3 nucleotides read TGTGCCATCATGGGTCTGGGGTACGAGCAGTACTTC. Protein product: CAIMGLGYEQYF.

The gene calls are TRBV19 and TRBJ2-5; 7 bases are shared with TRBD1. V trimming: 8 bases; J trimming: 2 bases; junction bases outside the gene matches: 5. This CDR3 is 13 amino acids long. The germline V gene has CDR1 LNHDA and CDR2 SQIVND (reference sequence). The CDR3 bases are TGTGCCAGTCGGGACAGTGGGCAAGAGACCCAGTACTTC. Encoded protein: CASRDSGQETQYF. Looking up the rest from reference TRBV19 and TRBJ2-5 gives the full variable domain: DGGITQSPKYLFRKEGQNVTLSCEQNLNHDAMYWYRQDPGQGLRLIYYSQIVNDFQKGDIAEGYSVSREKKESFPLTVTSAQKNPTAFYLCASRDSGQETQYFGPGTRLLVL.

V and J are TRBV9 and TRBJ2-1, with D possibly TRBD2 on 6 matching bases. The CDR3 totals 13 residues. V gave up 0 bases and J gave up 6 bases, with 7 bases separating them. Germline values: CDR1 SGDLS, CDR2 YYNGEE. CDR3 region: CASSVGLVNEQFF. In nucleotides, the CDR3 is TGTGCCAGCAGCGTAGGACTAGTCAATGAGCAGTTCTTC.

This clone was picked up a small number of times. The chain recombines TRBV10-1 with TRBJ1-4; D may be TRBD1 (5 bases). From germline, CDR1 is WNHNN and CDR2 SYGVQD (reference sequence). V lost 3 bases to trimming and J lost 8 bases, with 10 bases between them. CDR3 size: 13 residues. CDR3 in DNA: TGCGCCAGCAGTGACCCGCCAGGGGAAAAACTGTTTTTT. This translates into CASSDPPGEKLFF.

The V call is TRBV6-5, the J call TRBJ2-7, with TRBD1 identical over 7 bases. The V segment lost 8 bases and the J segment 3 bases; nucleotides outside the gene matches: 7. The CDR3 is made up of 13 amino acids. Germline-derived CDR1 and CDR2 are MNHEY and SVGAGI. The DNA for the CDR3 is TGTGCCAGCCTTGGACAGGTGATCTACGAGCAGTACTTC. Amino acids: CASLGQVIYEQYF.

This clone was counted a few times. V and J are TRBV6-5 and TRBJ2-7; no clear D gene. V lost 7 bases to trimming and J lost 1 base, with 11 bases between them. This CDR3 has 13 residues. CDR1 and CDR2 from the germline V gene are MNHEY and SVGAGI. CDR3 nucleotide sequence: TGTGCCAGCACCTTCTGGGGATCCTACGAGCAGTACTTC. Protein sequence: CASTFWGSYEQYF.

In DNA, the CDR3 is TGTGCCATCAGTGGGGTCTCCATAGGCGATGAGCAGTTCTTC. Its translation: CAISGVSIGDEQFF. V is TRBV10-3 and J is TRBJ2-1; D remains unclear. In germline, CDR1 is ENHRY, CDR2 SYGVKD. Trimming removed 4 bases from V and 8 bases from J, with 15 bases in between. The CDR3 length is 14 residues.

The J gene is TRBJ1-1, the V gene TRBV7-8; D is perhaps TRBD1 (6 bases). The CDR3 extends over 13 amino acids. Germline V gene sequence: CDR1 SGHVS, CDR2 FQNEAQ. With 5 bases removed from V and 11 bases from J, the gap between germline ends came to 18 bases. The CDR3 reads CASSIGISGAAFF. The CDR3 DNA is TGTGCCAGCAGCATAGGGATTTCGGGGGCTGCTTTCTTT.

V usage is TRBV5-4 and J usage is TRBJ2-3; D unresolved. The germline CDR1 and CDR2 sequences are SGHNT and YYREEE (reference sequence). Trimming removed 1 base at V and 5 bases at J, with 11 bases between. The CDR3 runs 14 residues. CDR3 in DNA: TGTGCCAGCAGCTTGCCGGCAGGTGGAGATACGCAGTATTTT. It encodes CASSLPAGGDTQYF.

The chain has TRBV5-6 and TRBJ2-3; unclear D gene. CDR1 and CDR2 (germline): SGHDT, YYEEEE. V gave up 4 bases and J gave up 3 bases, with 6 bases separating them. CDR3 size: 12 residues. This CDR3 is CASSLNTDTQYF. CDR3 in DNA: TGTGCCAGCAGCCTAAATACAGATACGCAGTATTTT.

This rearrangement joins TRBV5-1 to TRBJ2-5; unclear D gene. Germline CDR1 is SGHRS and CDR2 is YFSETQ. This CDR3 has 13 residues. Trimming took 1 base from V and 2 from J, leaving 6 bases between them. For the CDR3, the DNA is TGCGCCAGCAGCTTGTCTGTTCAAGAGACCCAGTACTTC. Translated: CASSLSVQETQYF.

The J gene is TRBJ1-2, the V gene TRBV28; D remains unclear. Trimming removed 5 bases from V and 6 bases from J, with 25 bases in between. The CDR3 consists of 17 residues. Germline CDR1 reads MDHEN; CDR2 reads SYDVKM. CDR3 region: CASSTSSSTGIMDGYTF. DNA for the CDR3: TGTGCCAGCAGTACATCCAGCTCTACCGGAATTATGGATGGCTACACCTTC.

V and J are TRBV18 and TRBJ1-3; D is uncertain. In germline, CDR1 is KGHSH, CDR2 LQKENI. This CDR3 spans 15 amino acids. V dropped 1 base and J dropped 2 bases, with 9 bases sitting between them. As DNA, the CDR3 is TGTGCCAGCTCACCACTTAGTGGGACTGGAAACACCATATATTTT. Protein product: CASSPLSGTGNTIYF.

This clone came up a few times. J is TRBJ2-5 and V is TRBV5-1; no clear D gene. This CDR3 is built from 14 residues. V shed 0 bases and J shed 5 bases, with 11 bases lying between them. The V gene's germline CDR1 is SGHRS and CDR2 YFSETQ. The CDR3 loop is CASSLEVSMETQYF. CDR3 nucleotides: TGCGCCAGCAGCTTGGAGGTCAGTATGGAGACCCAGTACTTC.

This clone has more than one count but fewer than ten. The chain couples TRBV5-1 to TRBJ2-5, with TRBD2 matching over 14 bases. Germline lookup yields CDR1 SGHRS and CDR2 YFSETQ. The CDR3 is 18 residues long. Trimming took 0 bases from V and 5 from J; bases not matched to a gene: 9. CDR3 nucleotides: TGCGCCAGCAGCTTGGCCCTGACTAGCGGGGGGGCAGGGGAGACCCAGTACTTC. It translates to CASSLALTSGGAGETQYF.

V gene TRBV7-9 combines with J gene TRBJ1-1; a weak D match, TRBD1 (5 bases). Germline V gives CDR1 SEHNR, CDR2 FQNEAQ (reference sequence). Trimming removed 5 bases at V and 1 base at J, with 11 bases between. The CDR3 totals 14 residues. CDR3 protein: CASSRQLQNTEAFF. CDR3 nucleotides: TGTGCCAGCAGCCGACAGCTACAGAACACTGAAGCTTTCTTT.

The sample holds a few counts of this clone. This rearrangement joins TRBV7-3 to TRBJ1-1; D unresolved. Germline CDR1 reads SGHTA; CDR2 reads FQGTGA. The CDR3 consists of 13 residues. Trimming cost V 5 bases and J 0 bases, with 7 bases left between them. The CDR3 region has the DNA TGTGCCAGCAGCCTCACAGTGAACACTGAAGCTTTCTTT. Its translation: CASSLTVNTEAFF.

V and J are TRBV19 and TRBJ1-4; possibly TRBD1 for D (6 bases). Germline values: CDR1 LNHDA, CDR2 SQIVND (reference sequence). The CDR3 covers 16 residues. Trimming shortened V by 6 bases and J by 8 bases, and 22 bases separated the two germline ends. CDR3 nucleotide sequence: TGTGCCAGTAGAGCCCCTAGGGGGGAAACCTTGGAAAAACTGTTTTTT. It specifies CASRAPRGETLEKLFF.

This chain joins TRBV7-2 and TRBJ2-2; D uncertain. Trimming stripped 5 bases from V and 3 bases from J, with 13 bases between. Germline values: CDR1 SGHTA, CDR2 FQGNSA. This CDR3 comprises 15 residues. The CDR3 sequence: CASSPWGLDTGELFF. The CDR3 DNA reads TGTGCCAGCAGCCCCTGGGGTTTGGACACCGGGGAGCTGTTTTTT.

In this sample, this clone turned up a few times. V and J are TRBV28 and TRBJ1-5, with 7 positions matching TRBD1. The junction had 3 bases not matched to a gene; V was cut back by 5 bases and J by 2 bases. Germline V lookup: CDR1 MDHEN, CDR2 SYDVKM. The CDR3 contains 14 residues. The CDR3 loop reads CASSQGQRNQPQHF. The CDR3 coding sequence is TGTGCCAGCAGTCAGGGACAGCGCAATCAGCCCCAGCATTTT.